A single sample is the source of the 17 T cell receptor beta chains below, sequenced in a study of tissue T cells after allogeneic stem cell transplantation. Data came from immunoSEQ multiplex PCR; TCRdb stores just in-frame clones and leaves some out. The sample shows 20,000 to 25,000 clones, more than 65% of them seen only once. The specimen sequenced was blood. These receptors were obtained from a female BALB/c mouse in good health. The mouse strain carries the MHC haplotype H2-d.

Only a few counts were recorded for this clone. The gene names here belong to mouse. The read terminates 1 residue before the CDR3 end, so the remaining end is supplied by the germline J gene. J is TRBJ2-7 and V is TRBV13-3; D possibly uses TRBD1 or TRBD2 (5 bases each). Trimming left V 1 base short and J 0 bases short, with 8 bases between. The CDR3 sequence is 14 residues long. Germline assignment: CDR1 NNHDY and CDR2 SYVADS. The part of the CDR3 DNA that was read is TGTGCCAGCAGTGATCGGGGGAGCTCCTATGAACAGTAC. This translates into CASSDRGSSYEQY. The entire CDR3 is CASSDRGSSYEQYF.

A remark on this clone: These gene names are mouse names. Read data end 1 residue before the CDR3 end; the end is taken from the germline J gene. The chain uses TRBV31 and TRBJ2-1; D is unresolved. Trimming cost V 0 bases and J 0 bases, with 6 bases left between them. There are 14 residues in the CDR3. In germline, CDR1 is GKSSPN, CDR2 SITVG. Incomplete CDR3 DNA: TGTGCCTGGAGTCTAGATGTTAACTATGCTGAGCAGTTC. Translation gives CAWSLDVNYAEQF. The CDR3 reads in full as CAWSLDVNYAEQFF.

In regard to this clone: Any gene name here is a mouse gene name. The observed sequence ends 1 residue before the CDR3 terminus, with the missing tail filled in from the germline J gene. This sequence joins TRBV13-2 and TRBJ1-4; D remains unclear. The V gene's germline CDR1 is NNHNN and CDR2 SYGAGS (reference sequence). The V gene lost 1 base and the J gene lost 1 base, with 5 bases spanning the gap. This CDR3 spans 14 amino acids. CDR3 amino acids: CASGDPGSNERLFF. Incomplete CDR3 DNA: TGTGCCAGCGGTGATCCAGGTTCCAACGAAAGATTATTT.

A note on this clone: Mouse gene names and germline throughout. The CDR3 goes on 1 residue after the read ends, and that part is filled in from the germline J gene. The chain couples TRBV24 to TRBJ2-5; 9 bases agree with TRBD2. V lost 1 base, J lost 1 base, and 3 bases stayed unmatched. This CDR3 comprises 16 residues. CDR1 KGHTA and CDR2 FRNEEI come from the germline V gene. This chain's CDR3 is CASSLSGGEDQDTQYF. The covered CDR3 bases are TGTGCCAGCAGTCTGTCTGGGGGGGAGGACCAAGACACCCAGTAC.

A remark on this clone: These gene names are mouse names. The part of the CDR3 DNA that was read is TGTGCCAGCAGTGATTGGACTGGGGGGGCGGGGAATAAGTATGCTGAGCAGTTC. It is translated as CASSDWTGGAGNKYAEQF. The entire CDR3 is CASSDWTGGAGNKYAEQFF. The chain recombines TRBV13-3 with TRBJ2-1; TRBD2 agrees at 13 bases. From the germline J gene comes the end of the CDR3, since the read stops 1 residue before it. With 1 base clipped from V and 4 bases from J, the junction kept 11 bases outside the gene matches. Germline values: CDR1 NNHDY, CDR2 SYVADS. This CDR3 region has 19 residues.

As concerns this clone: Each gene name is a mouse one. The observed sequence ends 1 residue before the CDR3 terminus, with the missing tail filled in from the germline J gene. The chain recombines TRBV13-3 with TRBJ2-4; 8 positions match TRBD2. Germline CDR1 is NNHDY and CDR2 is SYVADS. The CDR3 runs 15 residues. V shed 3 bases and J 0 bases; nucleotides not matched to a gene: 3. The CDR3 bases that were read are TGTGCCAGCAGTGTTGGGGGGGGTAGTCAAAACACCTTGTAC. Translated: CASSVGGGSQNTLY. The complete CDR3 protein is CASSVGGGSQNTLYF.

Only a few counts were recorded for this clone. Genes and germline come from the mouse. The CDR3 spells CGARPGGDEQYF. CDR3 DNA, as far as it was read: TGTGGTGCTAGACCAGGGGGGGATGAACAGTAC. J is TRBJ2-7 and V is TRBV20; D assignment may be TRBD1 or TRBD2 (7 bases each). The read ends 1 residue early relative to the CDR3; the germline J gene fills the gap. This CDR3 contains 12 residues. The ends were cut back, 3 bases at V and 5 bases at J, with 11 bases in the middle. The germline V gene encodes CDR1 GFQATS and CDR2 STVNSAI.

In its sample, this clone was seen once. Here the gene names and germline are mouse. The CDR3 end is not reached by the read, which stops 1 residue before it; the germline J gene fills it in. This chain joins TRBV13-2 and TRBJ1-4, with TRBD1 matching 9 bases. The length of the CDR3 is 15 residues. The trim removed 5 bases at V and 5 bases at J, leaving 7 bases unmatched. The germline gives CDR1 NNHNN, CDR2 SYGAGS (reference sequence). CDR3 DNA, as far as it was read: TGTGCCAGCGGCCCCCGGGACAGGGTAAACGAAAGATTATTT. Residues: CASGPRDRVNERLF. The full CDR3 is CASGPRDRVNERLFF.

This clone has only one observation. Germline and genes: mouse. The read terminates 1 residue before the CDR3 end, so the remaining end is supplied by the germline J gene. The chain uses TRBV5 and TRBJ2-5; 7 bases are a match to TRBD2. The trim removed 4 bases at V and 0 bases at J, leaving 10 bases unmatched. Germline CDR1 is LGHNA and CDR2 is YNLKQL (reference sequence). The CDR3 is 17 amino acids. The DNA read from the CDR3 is TGTGCCAGCAGCCGCCGGGGGTGGGGGGATAACCAAGACACCCAGTAC. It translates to CASSRRGWGDNQDTQY. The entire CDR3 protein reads CASSRRGWGDNQDTQYF.

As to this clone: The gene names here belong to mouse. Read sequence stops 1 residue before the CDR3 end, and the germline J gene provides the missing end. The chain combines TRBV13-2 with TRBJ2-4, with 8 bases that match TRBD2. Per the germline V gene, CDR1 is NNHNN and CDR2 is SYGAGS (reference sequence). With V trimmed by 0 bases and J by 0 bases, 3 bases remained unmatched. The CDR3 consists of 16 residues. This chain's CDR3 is CASGDALGGSQNTLYF. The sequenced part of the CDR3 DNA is TGTGCCAGCGGTGATGCCCTGGGGGGAAGTCAAAACACCTTGTAC.

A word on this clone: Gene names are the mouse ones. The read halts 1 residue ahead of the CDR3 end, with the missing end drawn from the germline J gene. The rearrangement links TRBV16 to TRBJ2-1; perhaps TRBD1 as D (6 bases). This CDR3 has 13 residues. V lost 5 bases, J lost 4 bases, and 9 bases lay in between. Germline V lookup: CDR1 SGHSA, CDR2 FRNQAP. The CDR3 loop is CASSPGQYAEQFF. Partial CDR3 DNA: TGTGCAAGCAGCCCGGGACAATATGCTGAGCAGTTC.

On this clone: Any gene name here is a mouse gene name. CDR3 protein: CGARGQGNTEVFF. The CDR3 DNA, read in part, is TGTGGTGCTAGAGGTCAGGGGAACACAGAAGTCTTC. The chain combines TRBV20 with TRBJ1-1; D perhaps matches TRBD1 (5 bases). The sequenced fragment ends 1 residue before the CDR3 boundary, so the rest is inferred from the germline J gene. Germline V CDR1 and CDR2: GFQATS, STVNSAI. The V end lost 3 bases, the J end lost 1 base, and 9 bases lay between the germline ends. CDR3 length: 13 residues.

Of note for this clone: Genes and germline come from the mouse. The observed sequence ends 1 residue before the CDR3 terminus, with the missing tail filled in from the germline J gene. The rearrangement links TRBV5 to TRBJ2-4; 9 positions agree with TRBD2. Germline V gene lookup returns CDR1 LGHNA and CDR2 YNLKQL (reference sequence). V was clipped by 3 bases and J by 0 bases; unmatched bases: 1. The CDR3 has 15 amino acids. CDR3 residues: CASSQGLGSQNTLYF. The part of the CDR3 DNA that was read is TGTGCCAGCAGCCAGGGACTGGGTAGTCAAAACACCTTGTAC.

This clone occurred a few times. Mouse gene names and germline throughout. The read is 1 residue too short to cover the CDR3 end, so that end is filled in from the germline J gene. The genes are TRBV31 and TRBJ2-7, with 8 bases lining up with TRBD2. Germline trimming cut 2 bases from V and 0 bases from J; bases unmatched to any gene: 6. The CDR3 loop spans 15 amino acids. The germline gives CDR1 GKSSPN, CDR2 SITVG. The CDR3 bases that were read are TGTGCCTGGAGTGCGCACTGGGGGAGCTCCTATGAACAGTAC. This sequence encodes CAWSAHWGSSYEQY. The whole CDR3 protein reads CAWSAHWGSSYEQYF. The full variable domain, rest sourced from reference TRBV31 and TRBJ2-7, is AQTIHQWPVAEIKAVGSPLSLGCTIKGKSSPNLYWYWQATGGTLQQLFYSITVGQVESVVQLNLSASRPKDDQFILSTEKLLLSHSGFYLCAWSAHWGSSYEQYFGPGTRLTVL.

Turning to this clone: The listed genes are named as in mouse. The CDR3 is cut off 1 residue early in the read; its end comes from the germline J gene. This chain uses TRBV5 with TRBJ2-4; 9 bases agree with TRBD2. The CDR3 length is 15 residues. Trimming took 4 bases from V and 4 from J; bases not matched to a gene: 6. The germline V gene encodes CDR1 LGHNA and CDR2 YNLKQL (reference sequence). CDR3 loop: CASSPRTGVKNTLYF. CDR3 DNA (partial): TGTGCCAGCAGCCCCCGGACTGGGGTCAAAAACACCTTGTAC.

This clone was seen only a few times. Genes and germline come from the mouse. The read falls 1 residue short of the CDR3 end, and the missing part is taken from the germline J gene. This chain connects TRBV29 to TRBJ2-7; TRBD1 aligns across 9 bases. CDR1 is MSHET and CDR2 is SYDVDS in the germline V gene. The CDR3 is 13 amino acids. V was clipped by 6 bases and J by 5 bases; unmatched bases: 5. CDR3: CASRRQGGNEQYF. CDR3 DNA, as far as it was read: TGTGCTAGCAGGAGACAGGGGGGGAATGAACAGTAC.

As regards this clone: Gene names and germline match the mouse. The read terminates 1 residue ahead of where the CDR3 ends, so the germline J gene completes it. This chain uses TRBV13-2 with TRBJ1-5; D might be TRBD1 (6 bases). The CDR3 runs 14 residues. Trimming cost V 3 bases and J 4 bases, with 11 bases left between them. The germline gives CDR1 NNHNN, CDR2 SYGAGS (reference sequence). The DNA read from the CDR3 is TGTGCCAGCGGTGTCAGGGGCGGGAACCAGGCTCCGCTT. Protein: CASGVRGGNQAPL. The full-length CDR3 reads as CASGVRGGNQAPLF.